In its sample, the clone carrying this T cell receptor (beta chain) was seen once. Germline V CDR1 and CDR2: LNHNV, YYDKDF (reference sequence). The V end was cut by 0 bases, the J end by 1 base, with 6 bases between. The CDR3 is made up of 14 amino acids. The data are from a study of blood T cells in healthy people across ages. A J-beta primer mix and a sample-barcoded 5' primer were used in a second PCR of about 7 to 12 cycles. TCRdb reanalysed the 5' RACE reads using MiXCR and keeps one entry per CDR3 protein. The table has 500,000 to 700,000 distinct CDR3 sequences, roughly 30% seen once; the top ten hold about a sixth.

The chain recombines TRBV15 with TRBJ2-5, with D hard to call. The sequenced material came from blood. The origin of this receptor is a woman older than 75 in good health. The chain's CDR3 is CATSREGLQETQYF. DNA for the CDR3: TGTGCCACCAGCAGAGAAGGGCTCCAAGAGACCCAGTACTTC.